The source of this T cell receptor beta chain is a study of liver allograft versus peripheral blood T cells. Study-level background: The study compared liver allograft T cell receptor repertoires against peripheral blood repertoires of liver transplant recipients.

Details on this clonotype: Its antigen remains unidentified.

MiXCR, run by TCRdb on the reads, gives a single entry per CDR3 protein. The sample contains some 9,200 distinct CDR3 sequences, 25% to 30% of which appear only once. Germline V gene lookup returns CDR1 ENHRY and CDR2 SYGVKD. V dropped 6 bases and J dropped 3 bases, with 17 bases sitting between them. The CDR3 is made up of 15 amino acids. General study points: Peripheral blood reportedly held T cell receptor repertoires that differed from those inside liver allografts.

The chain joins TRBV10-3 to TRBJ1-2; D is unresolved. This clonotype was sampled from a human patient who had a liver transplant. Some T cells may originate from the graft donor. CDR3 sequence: CAISGFGVEDYGYTF. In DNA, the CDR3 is TGTGCCATCAGCGGCTTTGGGGTGGAGGACTATGGCTACACCTTC.